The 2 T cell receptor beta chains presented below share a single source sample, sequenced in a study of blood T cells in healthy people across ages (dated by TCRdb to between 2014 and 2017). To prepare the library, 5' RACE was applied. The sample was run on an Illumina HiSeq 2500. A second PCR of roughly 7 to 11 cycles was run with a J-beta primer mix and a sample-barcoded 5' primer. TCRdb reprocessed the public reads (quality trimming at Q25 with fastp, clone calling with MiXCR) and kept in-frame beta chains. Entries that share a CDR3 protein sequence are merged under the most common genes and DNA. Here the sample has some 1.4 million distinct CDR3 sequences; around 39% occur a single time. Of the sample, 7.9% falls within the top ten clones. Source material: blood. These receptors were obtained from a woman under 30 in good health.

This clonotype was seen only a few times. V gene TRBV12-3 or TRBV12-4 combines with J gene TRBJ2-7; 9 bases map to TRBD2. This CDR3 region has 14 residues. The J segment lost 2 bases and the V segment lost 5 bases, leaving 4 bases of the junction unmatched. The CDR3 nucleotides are TGTGCCAGCAGTCGACTAGCGGAAACCTACGAGCAGTACTTC. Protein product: CASSRLAETYEQYF.

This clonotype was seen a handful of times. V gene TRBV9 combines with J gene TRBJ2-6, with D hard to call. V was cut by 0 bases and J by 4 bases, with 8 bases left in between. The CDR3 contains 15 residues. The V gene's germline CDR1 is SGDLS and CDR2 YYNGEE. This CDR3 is CASSVAERGANVLTF. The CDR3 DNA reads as TGTGCCAGCAGCGTAGCAGAAAGAGGGGCCAACGTCCTGACTTTC. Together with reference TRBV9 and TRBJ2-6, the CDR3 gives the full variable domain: DSGVTQTPKHLITATGQRVTLRCSPRSGDLSVYWYQQSLDQGLQFLIQYYNGEERAKGNILERFSAQQFPDLHSELNLSSLELGDSALYFCASSVAERGANVLTFGAGSRLTVL.